Following are 6 T cell receptor beta chains from one sample sequenced in a study of blood T cell repertoires in COVID-19. Assay used: immunoSEQ multiplex PCR; TCRdb lists only in-frame clones, some missing. The profile covers more than 200,000 clones, with around 87% appearing a single time and about 5% taken by the ten largest. Sequenced input: peripheral blood. These TCRs come from a woman aged 55-75 years with COVID-19, enrolled during active disease.

V and J are TRBV28 and TRBJ2-7, with unresolved D. CDR3 length: 13 amino acids. CDR1 MDHEN and CDR2 SYDVKM come from the germline V gene. Trimming took 6 bases from V and 6 from J, leaving 15 bases between them. CDR3 DNA: TGTGCCAGCAGCCCCTTCTCGGAGAGCGAGCAGTACTTC. Its translation: CASSPFSESEQYF.

This sequence joins TRBV6-2 or TRBV6-3 and TRBJ2-1, with 9 bases aligning to TRBD1. From germline, CDR1 is MNHEY and CDR2 SVGEGT. J gave up 7 bases and V 2 bases, and 9 bases lay outside the gene matches. This CDR3 is built from 16 residues. CDR3 bases: TGTGCCAGCAGTTACACCGGGACAGGGTTTAGTAATGAGCAGTTCTTC. It translates to CASSYTGTGFSNEQFF.

In this sample, this clone turned up once. The chain joins TRBV16 to TRBJ1-2, with a weak D call TRBD1 (5 bases). The CDR3 covers 16 residues. Trimming left V 0 bases short and J 9 bases short, with 20 bases between. Looked up from germline, CDR1 is KGHSY and CDR2 is FQNENV. As DNA, the CDR3 is TGTGCCAGCAGCCAATCGGGACCGTGGGGGGGTGTAAGCTACACCTTC. Residues: CASSQSGPWGGVSYTF.

CDR3 sequence (DNA): TGTGCCAGCAGTTACCTTGGACAGGGGTTGGCCAAAAACATTCAGTACTTC. Encoded protein: CASSYLGQGLAKNIQYF. The rearrangement joins TRBV6-7 to TRBJ2-4; 9 bases are shared with TRBD1. TRBV6-7 is an ORF, and what it does is uncertain. This CDR3 is built from 17 residues. V lost 2 bases to trimming and J lost 1 base; unmatched junction nucleotides: 6.

The V and J genes are TRBV7-9 and TRBJ1-2; TRBD1 matches 9 bases. Germline CDR1 reads SEHNR; CDR2 reads FQNEAQ (reference sequence). The V and J ends lost 4 bases and 8 bases, in that order; junction bases with no gene match: 14. The CDR3 sequence is 16 residues long. The CDR3 is CASSSWDRESIGGYTF. The CDR3 coding sequence is TGTGCCAGCAGCTCTTGGGACAGGGAATCAATTGGGGGCTACACCTTC.

The rearrangement joins TRBV6-4 to TRBJ1-5; 7 nucleotides line up with TRBD1. CDR1 and CDR2 from the germline V gene are MRHNA and SNTAGT. The CDR3 is made up of 18 amino acids. Trimming at V came to 5 bases and at J to 0 bases, leaving 13 bases not matched to a gene. The CDR3 sequence is CASSRTDRVASSNQPQHF. The CDR3 DNA follows: TGTGCCAGCAGTCGGACCGACAGGGTCGCGTCTAGCAATCAGCCCCAGCATTTT.